The 3 T cell receptor beta chains presented below share a single source sample, sequenced in a study of blood T cell repertoires in COVID-19 (dated by TCRdb to 2020 to 2022). Receptor amplification or capture employed the immunoSEQ multiplex PCR assay. Entries here come from immuneACCESS through TCRdb and include only in-frame sequences with V and J called. Some clones fail to appear in such tables; in the studies checked, an unresolved V gene covers under half of the shortfall, and the cause of the remainder is unknown. The sample has 490,000 or so clones on record, 70% to 90% of them singletons. The ten largest make up approximately 8.3% of the sample. Sequencing was carried out using PBMCs or T cells enriched from blood (not recorded which). The receptors were gathered from a woman in her fifties or sixties who had recovered from COVID-19.

This clone turned up a few times. The chain combines TRBV5-1 with TRBJ2-3; 7 bases match TRBD1. Trimming removed 0 bases from V and 5 bases from J; junction bases left unmatched: 9. The CDR3 has 16 residues. In germline, CDR1 is SGHRS, CDR2 YFSETQ. Here the CDR3 DNA reads TGCGCCAGCAGCTTGGGGTCCACTACAGGGGTAGATACGCAGTATTTT. Protein sequence: CASSLGSTTGVDTQYF.

This chain connects TRBV2 to TRBJ1-2; D gene ambiguous. The CDR3 length is 13 residues. The germline V gene has CDR1 SNHLY and CDR2 FYNNEI. V was trimmed by 7 bases and J by 7 bases, leaving 16 bases between them. Here the CDR3 DNA reads TGTGCCAGCACCCTGAACGGTGAGGGTGGCTACACCTTC. Translation: CASTLNGEGGYTF.

The chain combines TRBV27 with TRBJ1-1; perhaps TRBD1 as D (6 bases). CDR3 length: 14 residues. Per germline, CDR1 MNHEY and CDR2 SMNVEV (reference sequence). Deletions cut 7 bases from V and 4 bases from J, with 16 bases between. CDR3 bases: TGTGCCAGCACCCGTTTAGGGGGGGGCACTGAAGCTTTCTTT. It yields the protein CASTRLGGGTEAFF.